The entry that follows covers one T cell receptor (beta chain) sequence. Repertoires were generated with immunoSEQ multiplex PCR, while TCRdb's copy carries only in-frame clones and drops some. The table has 150,000 to 200,000 clones, approximately 88% seen once. Trimming removed 3 bases from V and 5 bases from J; junction bases left unmatched: 12. This CDR3 is 16 amino acids long. CDR1 is LNHDA and CDR2 is SQIVND in the germline V gene (reference sequence). This entry comes from a study of blood T cell repertoires in COVID-19. The sequence was obtained from a woman aged 60 to 75 who had recovered from COVID-19. The material sequenced was PBMCs or T cells enriched from blood (not recorded which). This sequence joins TRBV19 and TRBJ1-1; 7 positions agree with TRBD1. The CDR3 protein is CASSMVWTGRRTEAFF. The CDR3 DNA is TGTGCCAGTAGTATGGTCTGGACAGGTAGGAGGACTGAAGCTTTCTTT.